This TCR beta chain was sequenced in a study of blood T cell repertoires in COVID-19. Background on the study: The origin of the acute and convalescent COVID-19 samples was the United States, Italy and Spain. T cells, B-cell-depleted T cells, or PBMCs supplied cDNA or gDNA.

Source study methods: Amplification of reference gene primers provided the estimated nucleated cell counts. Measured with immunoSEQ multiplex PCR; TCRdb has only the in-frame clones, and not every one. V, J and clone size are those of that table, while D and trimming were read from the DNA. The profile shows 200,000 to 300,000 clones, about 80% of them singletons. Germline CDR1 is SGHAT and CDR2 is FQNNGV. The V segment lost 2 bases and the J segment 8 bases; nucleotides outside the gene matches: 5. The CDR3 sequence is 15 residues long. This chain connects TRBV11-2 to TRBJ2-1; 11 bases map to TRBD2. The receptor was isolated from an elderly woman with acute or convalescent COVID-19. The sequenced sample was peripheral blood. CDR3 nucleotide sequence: TGTGCCAGCAGCTTATTGGGACTAGCGGCCTATGAGCAGTTCTTC. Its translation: CASSLLGLAAYEQFF.